The source of this TCR beta chain is a study of STAT5B mutations in CD4+ large granular lymphocyte leukemia. The length of the CDR3 is 15 residues. From germline, CDR1 is SNHLY and CDR2 FYNNEI. V lost 7 bases and J 4 bases, leaving 17 bases between the germline ends. This clone showed up just a few times. Its antigen is undetermined. Findings and limits, study-wide: Top patient clones used TRBV06 genes more often: 8/27 versus 2/35 in controls.

TCRdb's table, derived via immunoSEQ multiplex PCR, lists solely in-frame clones and lacks some. The table shows more than 25,000 clones, with 65% to 85% occurring only once. The material sequenced was CD4+ T cells from blood buffy coats. The clonotype was recovered from a human donor in good health. J is TRBJ1-5 and V is TRBV2; weak D call: TRBD1 (5 bases). In DNA, the CDR3 is TGTGCCAGCACTGGATTGGGACGGCTAAATCAGCCCCAGCATTTT. This sequence encodes CASTGLGRLNQPQHF.